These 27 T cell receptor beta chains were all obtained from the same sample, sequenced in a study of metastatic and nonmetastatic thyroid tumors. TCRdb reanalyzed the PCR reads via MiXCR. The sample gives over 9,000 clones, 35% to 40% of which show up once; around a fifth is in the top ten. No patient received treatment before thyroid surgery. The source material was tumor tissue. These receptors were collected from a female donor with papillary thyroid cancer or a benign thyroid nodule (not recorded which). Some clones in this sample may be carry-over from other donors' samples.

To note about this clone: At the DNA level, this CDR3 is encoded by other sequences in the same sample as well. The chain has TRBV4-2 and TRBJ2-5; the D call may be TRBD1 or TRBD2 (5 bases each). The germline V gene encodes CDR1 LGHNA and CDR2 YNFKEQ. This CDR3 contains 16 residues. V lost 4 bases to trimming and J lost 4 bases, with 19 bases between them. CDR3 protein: CASSRGSSGGGETQYF. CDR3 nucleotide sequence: TGTGCCAGCAGCCGAGGGTCTAGTGGTGGGGGAGAGACCCAGTACTTC.

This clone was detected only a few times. The CDR3 reads CASSYSNLVKNQPQHF. The CDR3 nucleotides read TGTGCCAGCAGTTACTCGAATTTGGTCAAGAATCAGCCCCAGCATTTT. The genes are TRBV6-5 and TRBJ1-5; D is unclear. Germline CDR1 is MNHEY and CDR2 is SVGAGI. Trimming took 0 bases from V and 4 from J, leaving 13 bases between them. The CDR3 consists of 16 residues.

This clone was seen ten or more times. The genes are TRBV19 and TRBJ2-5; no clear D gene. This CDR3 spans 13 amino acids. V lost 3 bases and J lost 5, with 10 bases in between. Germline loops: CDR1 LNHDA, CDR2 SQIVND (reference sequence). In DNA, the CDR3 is TGTGCCAGTAGTATGCACGGTTCGGAGACCCAGTACTTC. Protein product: CASSMHGSETQYF. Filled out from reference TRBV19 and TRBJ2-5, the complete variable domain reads DGGITQSPKYLFRKEGQNVTLSCEQNLNHDAMYWYRQDPGQGLRLIYYSQIVNDFQKGDIAEGYSVSREKKESFPLTVTSAQKNPTAFYLCASSMHGSETQYFGPGTRLLVL.

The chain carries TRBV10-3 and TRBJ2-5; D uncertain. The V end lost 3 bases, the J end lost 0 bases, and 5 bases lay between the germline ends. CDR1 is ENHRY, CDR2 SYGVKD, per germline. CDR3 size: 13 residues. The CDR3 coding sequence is TGTGCCATCAGTGACGGGTACCAAGAGACCCAGTACTTC. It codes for CAISDGYQETQYF.

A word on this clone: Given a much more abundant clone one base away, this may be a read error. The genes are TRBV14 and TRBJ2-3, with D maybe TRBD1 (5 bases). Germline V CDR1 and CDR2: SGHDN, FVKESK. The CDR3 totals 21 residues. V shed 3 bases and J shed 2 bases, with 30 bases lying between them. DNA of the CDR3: TGTGCCAGCAGCCATGGCGTGTTGGCTGGGGCCCCCATCACCCTCACAGATACGCAGTATTTT. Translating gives CASSHGVLAGAPITLTDTQYF.

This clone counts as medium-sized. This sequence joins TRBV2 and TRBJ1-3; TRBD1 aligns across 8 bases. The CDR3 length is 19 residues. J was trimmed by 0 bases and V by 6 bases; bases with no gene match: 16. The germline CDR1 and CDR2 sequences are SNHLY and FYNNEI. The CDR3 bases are TGTGCCAGCAGCCCCCCCCCGGGGGACAGGCACAGCTCTGGAAACACCATATATTTT. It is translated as CASSPPPGDRHSSGNTIYF.

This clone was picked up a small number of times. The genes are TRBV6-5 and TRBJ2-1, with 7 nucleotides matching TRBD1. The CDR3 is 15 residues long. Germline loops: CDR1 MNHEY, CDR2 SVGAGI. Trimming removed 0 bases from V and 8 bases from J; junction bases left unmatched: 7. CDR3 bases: TGTGCCAGCAGTTACTCGGACAGGTCGGAGGATGAGCAGTTCTTC. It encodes CASSYSDRSEDEQFF.

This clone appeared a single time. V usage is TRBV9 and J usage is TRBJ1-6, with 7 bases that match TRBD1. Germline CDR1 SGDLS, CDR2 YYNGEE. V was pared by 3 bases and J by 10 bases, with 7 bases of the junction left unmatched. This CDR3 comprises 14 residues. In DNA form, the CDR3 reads TGTGCCAGCAGCGGGTTTCCAGGGGGGTCACCCCTCCACTTT. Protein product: CASSGFPGGSPLHF.

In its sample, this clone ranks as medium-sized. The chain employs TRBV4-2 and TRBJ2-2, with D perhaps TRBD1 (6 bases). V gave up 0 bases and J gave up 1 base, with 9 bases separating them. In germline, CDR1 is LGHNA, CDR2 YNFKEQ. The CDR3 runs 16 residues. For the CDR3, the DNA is TGTGCCAGCAGCCAAGATGGGGGCGAGAACACCGGGGAGCTGTTTTTT. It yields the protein CASSQDGGENTGELFF.

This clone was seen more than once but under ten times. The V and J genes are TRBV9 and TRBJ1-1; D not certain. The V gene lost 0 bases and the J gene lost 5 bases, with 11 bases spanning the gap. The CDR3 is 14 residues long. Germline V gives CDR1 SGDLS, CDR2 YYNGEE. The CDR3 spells CASSVGGVRTEAFF. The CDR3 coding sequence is TGTGCCAGCAGCGTAGGAGGAGTTAGGACTGAAGCTTTCTTT.

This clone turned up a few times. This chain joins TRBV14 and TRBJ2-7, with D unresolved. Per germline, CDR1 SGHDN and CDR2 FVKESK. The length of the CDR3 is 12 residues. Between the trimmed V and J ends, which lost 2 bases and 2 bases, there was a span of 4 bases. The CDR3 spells CASSQHTYEQYF. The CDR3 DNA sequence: TGTGCCAGCAGCCAACACACCTACGAGCAGTACTTC.

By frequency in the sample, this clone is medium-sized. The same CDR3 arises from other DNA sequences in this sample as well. CDR3 nucleotides: TGTGCCAGCAGTTTGGGGGGAAATGAGCAGTTCTTC. Its protein is CASSLGGNEQFF. The genes are TRBV28 and TRBJ2-1; a weak D match, TRBD2 (6 bases). The CDR3 loop spans 12 amino acids. Germline assignment: CDR1 MDHEN and CDR2 SYDVKM. V was trimmed by 3 bases and J by 7 bases, leaving 7 bases between them.

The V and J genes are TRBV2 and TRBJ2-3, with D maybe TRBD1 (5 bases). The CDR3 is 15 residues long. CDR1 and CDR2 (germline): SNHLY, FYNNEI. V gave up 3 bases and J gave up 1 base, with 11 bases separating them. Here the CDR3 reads CASSEGRKGTDTQYF. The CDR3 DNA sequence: TGTGCCAGCAGTGAGGGGCGGAAGGGCACAGATACGCAGTATTTT.

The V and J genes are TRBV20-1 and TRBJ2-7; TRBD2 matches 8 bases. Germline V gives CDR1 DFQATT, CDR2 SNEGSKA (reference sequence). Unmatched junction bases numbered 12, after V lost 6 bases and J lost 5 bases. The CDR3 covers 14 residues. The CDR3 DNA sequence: TGCAGTGCCGTCAACCTCGGGGGGGCGAACGAGCAGTACTTC. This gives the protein CSAVNLGGANEQYF.

CDR3 residues: CASSPTASLGNTIYF. The CDR3 DNA follows: TGTGCCAGCAGCCCTACGGCGAGCCTGGGAAACACCATATATTTT. The gene calls are TRBV7-9 and TRBJ1-3; D gene unclear. Trimming stripped 5 bases from V and 4 bases from J, with 15 bases between. This CDR3 spans 15 amino acids. Per the germline V gene, CDR1 is SEHNR and CDR2 is FQNEAQ (reference sequence).

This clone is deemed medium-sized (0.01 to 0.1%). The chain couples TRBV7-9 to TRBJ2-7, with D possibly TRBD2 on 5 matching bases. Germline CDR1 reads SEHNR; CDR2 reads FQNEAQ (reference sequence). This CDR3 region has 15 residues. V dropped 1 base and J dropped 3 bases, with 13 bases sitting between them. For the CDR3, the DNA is TGTGCCAGCAGCTTAGAGGGCGTAGGGAGCTACGAGCAGTACTTC. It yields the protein CASSLEGVGSYEQYF.

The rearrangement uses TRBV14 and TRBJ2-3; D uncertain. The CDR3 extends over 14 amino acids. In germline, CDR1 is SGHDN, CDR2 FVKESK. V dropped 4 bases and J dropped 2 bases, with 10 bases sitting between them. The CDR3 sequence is CASSRRKATDTQYF. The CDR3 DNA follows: TGTGCCAGCAGCCGACGTAAGGCCACAGATACGCAGTATTTT.

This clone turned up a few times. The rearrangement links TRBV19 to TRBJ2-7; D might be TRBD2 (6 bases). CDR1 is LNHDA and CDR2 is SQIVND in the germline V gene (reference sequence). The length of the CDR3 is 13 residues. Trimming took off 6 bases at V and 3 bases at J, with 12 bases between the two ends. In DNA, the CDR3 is TGTGCCAGTAGCACGACCGGGGGCTACGAGCAGTACTTC. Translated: CASSTTGGYEQYF.

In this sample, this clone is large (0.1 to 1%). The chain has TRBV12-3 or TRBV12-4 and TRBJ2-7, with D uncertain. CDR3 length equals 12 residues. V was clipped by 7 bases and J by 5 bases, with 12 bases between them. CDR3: CASTLMGNEQYF. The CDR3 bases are TGTGCCAGCACTCTAATGGGTAACGAGCAGTACTTC.

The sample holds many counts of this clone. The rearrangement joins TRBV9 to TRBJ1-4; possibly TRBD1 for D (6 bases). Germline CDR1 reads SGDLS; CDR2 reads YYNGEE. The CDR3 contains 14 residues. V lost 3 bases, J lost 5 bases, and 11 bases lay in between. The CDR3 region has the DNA TGTGCCAGCAGCGGAGGACAGCGCAATGAAAAACTGTTTTTT. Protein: CASSGGQRNEKLFF.

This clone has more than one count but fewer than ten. CDR3 amino acids: CASSLGQGAYEQYF. DNA for the CDR3: TGTGCCAGCAGTTTGGGACAGGGGGCCTACGAGCAGTACTTC. The chain is built from TRBV28 and TRBJ2-7; 11 bases agree with TRBD1. CDR1 and CDR2 from the germline V gene are MDHEN and SYDVKM. The J segment lost 2 bases and the V segment lost 3 bases, leaving 0 bases of the junction unmatched. The CDR3 runs 14 residues.

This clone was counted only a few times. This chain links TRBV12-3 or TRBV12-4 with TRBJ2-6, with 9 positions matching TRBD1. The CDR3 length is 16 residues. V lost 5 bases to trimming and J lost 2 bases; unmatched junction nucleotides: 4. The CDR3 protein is CASSRQGEPGANVLTF. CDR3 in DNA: TGTGCCAGCAGTAGACAGGGGGAGCCTGGGGCCAACGTCCTGACTTTC.

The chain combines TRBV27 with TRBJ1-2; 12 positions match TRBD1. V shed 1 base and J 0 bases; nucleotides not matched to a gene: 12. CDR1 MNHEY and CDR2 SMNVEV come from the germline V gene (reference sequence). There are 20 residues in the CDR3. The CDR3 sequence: CASSLFSPGTGGEANYGYTF. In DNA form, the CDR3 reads TGTGCCAGCAGTTTATTTAGCCCCGGGACAGGGGGCGAAGCTAACTATGGCTACACCTTC.

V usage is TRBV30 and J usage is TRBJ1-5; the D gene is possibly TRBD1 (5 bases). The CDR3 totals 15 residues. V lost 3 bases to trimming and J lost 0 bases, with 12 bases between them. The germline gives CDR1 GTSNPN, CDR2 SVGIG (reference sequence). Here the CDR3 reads CAWRPVGGSNQPQHF. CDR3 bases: TGTGCCTGGAGACCCGTCGGGGGTAGCAATCAGCCCCAGCATTTT.

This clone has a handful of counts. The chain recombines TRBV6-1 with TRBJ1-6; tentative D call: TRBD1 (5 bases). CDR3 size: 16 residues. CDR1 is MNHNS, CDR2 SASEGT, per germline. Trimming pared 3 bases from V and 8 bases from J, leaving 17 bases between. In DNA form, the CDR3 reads TGTGCCAGCAGTGAGTTGATGAGGGGAAAAGATTCACCCCTCCACTTT. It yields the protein CASSELMRGKDSPLHF.

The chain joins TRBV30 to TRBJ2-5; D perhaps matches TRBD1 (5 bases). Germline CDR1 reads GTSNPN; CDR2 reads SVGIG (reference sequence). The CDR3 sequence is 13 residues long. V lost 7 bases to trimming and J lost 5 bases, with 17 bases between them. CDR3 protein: CAYTRTRVETQYF. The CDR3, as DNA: TGTGCCTACACCCGGACCAGGGTGGAGACCCAGTACTTC. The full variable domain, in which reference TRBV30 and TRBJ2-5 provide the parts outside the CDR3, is SQTIHQWPATLVQPVGSPLSLECTVEGTSNPNLYWYRQAAGRGLQLLFYSVGIGQISSEVPQNLSASRPQDRQFILSSKKLLLSDSGFYLCAYTRTRVETQYFGPGTRLLVL.

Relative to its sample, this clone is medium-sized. Written as DNA, the CDR3 is TGTGCCAGCAGCAAGGGGGGGGGGTTTGACGAGCAGTACTTC. Translated: CASSKGGGFDEQYF. The chain has TRBV12-3 or TRBV12-4 and TRBJ2-7; a possible D gene is TRBD2 (7 bases). Trimming removed 6 bases from V and 5 bases from J, with 17 bases in between. The CDR3 is 14 residues long.